The 21 T cell receptor beta chains presented below share a single source sample, sequenced in a study of shared clonotypes between healthy human individuals. Assay used: immunoSEQ multiplex PCR; TCRdb lists only in-frame clones, some missing. The sample has about 1.1 million clones; about 80% are singletons. Sequencing was performed on memory CD4+ T cells from PBMCs. Described subset: CD45RA-negative fraction. These receptors all come from a man aged 18 to 35 in good health. Some clones in this sample may be carry-over from other donors' samples.

CDR3 bases: TGTGCCTGGAGCCGGCAGGGGGAAAAACTGTTTTTT. Its translation is CAWSRQGEKLFF. The J gene is TRBJ1-4, the V gene TRBV30, with D perhaps matching TRBD1 (6 bases). CDR1 GTSNPN and CDR2 SVGIG come from the germline V gene (reference sequence). CDR3 length equals 12 residues. The germline V and J ends were trimmed by 3 bases and 8 bases, with 10 bases remaining between them.

The V call is TRBV14, the J call TRBJ2-3; 7 bases are shared with TRBD2. The CDR3 is 15 residues long. The V and J ends lost 4 bases and 4 bases, in that order; junction bases with no gene match: 8. Per the germline V gene, CDR1 is SGHDN and CDR2 is FVKESK. The DNA for the CDR3 is TGTGCCAGCAGCCCCGGGGGGTCCATGGCAGATACGCAGTATTTT. Translated, it gives CASSPGGSMADTQYF.

The chain links TRBV19 to TRBJ1-2; a possible D gene is TRBD1 (5 bases). This CDR3 spans 15 amino acids. Germline CDR1 LNHDA, CDR2 SQIVND (reference sequence). V shed 7 bases and J shed 0 bases, with 15 bases lying between them. CDR3 residues: CASTHSGGANYGYTF. The CDR3 DNA follows: TGTGCCAGTACCCATAGTGGGGGAGCTAACTATGGCTACACCTTC.

The V and J genes are TRBV30 and TRBJ2-2; D not certain. Germline CDR1 GTSNPN, CDR2 SVGIG (reference sequence). This CDR3 contains 12 residues. The V and J ends lost 2 bases and 7 bases respectively, with 8 bases between them. The CDR3: CAWSRIGGELFF. As DNA, the CDR3 is TGTGCCTGGAGTAGAATAGGCGGGGAGCTGTTTTTT. Variable domain in full (rest from reference TRBV30 and TRBJ2-2): SQTIHQWPATLVQPVGSPLSLECTVEGTSNPNLYWYRQAAGRGLQLLFYSVGIGQISSEVPQNLSASRPQDRQFILSSKKLLLSDSGFYLCAWSRIGGELFFGEGSRLTVL.

This clone was counted a few times. The rearrangement joins TRBV28 to TRBJ2-7, with TRBD1 identical over 8 bases. V lost 7 bases, J lost 6 bases, and 8 bases stayed unmatched. Germline values: CDR1 MDHEN, CDR2 SYDVKM. The CDR3 runs 13 residues. Here the CDR3 reads CASIDRGLSEQYF. The CDR3 region has the DNA TGTGCCAGCATAGACAGGGGTCTCTCCGAGCAGTACTTC.

In regard to this clone: In the same sample, other DNA sequences code for this CDR3. This chain links TRBV15 with TRBJ1-2, with D perhaps TRBD1 (5 bases). Per germline, CDR1 LNHNV and CDR2 YYDKDF (reference sequence). The CDR3 is 14 residues long. The V end was cut by 0 bases, the J end by 4 bases, with 9 bases between. CDR3 in DNA: TGTGCCACCAGCAGAGACGGACAAGCCTATGGCTACACCTTC. Encoded protein: CATSRDGQAYGYTF.

This sequence joins TRBV28 and TRBJ2-7, with D unresolved. The V gene lost 4 bases and the J gene lost 3 bases, with 10 bases spanning the gap. Germline values: CDR1 MDHEN, CDR2 SYDVKM. The CDR3 is 13 residues long. The CDR3 DNA reads TGTGCCAGCAGTTCCACACAGATCTACGAGCAGTACTTC. Translated: CASSSTQIYEQYF.

The chain is built from TRBV14 and TRBJ2-7; 9 nucleotides agree with TRBD2. Looked up from germline, CDR1 is SGHDN and CDR2 is FVKESK. V shed 4 bases, J shed 0 bases, and the junction held 13 bases outside the gene matches. The CDR3 loop spans 18 amino acids. Written as DNA, the CDR3 is TGTGCCAGCAGCCGATTGACTGGGCGGGAGGGGTACTCCTACGAGCAGTACTTC. Residues: CASSRLTGREGYSYEQYF.

This clone came up once. The sample holds other DNA sequences that translate to the same CDR3. The rearrangement uses TRBV9 and TRBJ2-1; D not certain. The germline gives CDR1 SGDLS, CDR2 YYNGEE. This CDR3 comprises 14 residues. The V end lost 0 bases, the J end lost 1 base, and 5 bases lay between the germline ends. The CDR3: CASSVGSSYNEQFF. The CDR3 DNA reads TGTGCCAGCAGCGTAGGGTCGTCCTACAATGAGCAGTTCTTC.

This clone was recorded a few times. Different DNA sequences within this sample yield the same CDR3. The rearrangement links TRBV7-9 to TRBJ2-5, with D perhaps matching TRBD1 or TRBD2 (5 bases each). V lost 4 bases and J 5 bases, leaving 14 bases between the germline ends. CDR1 is SEHNR, CDR2 FQNEAQ, per germline (reference sequence). This CDR3 has 14 residues. The CDR3: CASSSPPGQETQYF. As DNA, the CDR3 is TGTGCCAGCAGCTCCCCCCCGGGGCAGGAGACCCAGTACTTC.

This chain links TRBV28 with TRBJ2-7, with D possibly TRBD1 on 5 matching bases. The length of the CDR3 is 16 residues. Germline V lookup: CDR1 MDHEN, CDR2 SYDVKM. The V end was cut by 5 bases, the J end by 7 bases, with 24 bases between. In DNA form, the CDR3 reads TGTGCCAGCAGTCCCCTGGGTAGGGCACTACAGGCGGAGCAGTACTTC. Amino acids: CASSPLGRALQAEQYF.

This clone was counted only a few times. The J gene is TRBJ1-1, the V gene TRBV19; no firm D call. Germline loops: CDR1 LNHDA, CDR2 SQIVND (reference sequence). The CDR3 is made up of 12 amino acids. V lost 7 bases and J lost 4, with 10 bases in between. This CDR3 reads CASNTMRTEAFF. CDR3 DNA: TGTGCCAGTAACACAATGCGCACTGAAGCTTTCTTT. Full variable domain (outside the CDR3, taken from reference TRBV19 and TRBJ1-1): DGGITQSPKYLFRKEGQNVTLSCEQNLNHDAMYWYRQDPGQGLRLIYYSQIVNDFQKGDIAEGYSVSREKKESFPLTVTSAQKNPTAFYLCASNTMRTEAFFGQGTRLTVV.

This sequence joins TRBV5-1 and TRBJ2-1; TRBD2 agrees at 9 bases. V shed 2 bases, J shed 4 bases, and the junction held 4 bases outside the gene matches. The CDR3 is 15 residues long. Germline CDR1 reads SGHRS; CDR2 reads YFSETQ. CDR3 DNA sequence: TGCGCCAGCAGCTTCGGACTAGCGAATTACAATGAGCAGTTCTTC. This encodes CASSFGLANYNEQFF.

The chain has TRBV5-4 and TRBJ2-7, with D uncertain. The V and J ends lost 5 bases and 2 bases respectively, with 17 bases between them. The CDR3 totals 15 residues. The germline CDR1 and CDR2 sequences are SGHNT and YYREEE (reference sequence). The CDR3 DNA reads TGTGCCAGCAGTCAGGACCCTCAGAGCCCCTACGAGCAGTACTTC. It codes for CASSQDPQSPYEQYF.

V and J are TRBV15 and TRBJ2-3; D gene uncertain. Germline assignment: CDR1 LNHNV and CDR2 YYDKDF (reference sequence). V was shortened by 2 bases and J by 5 bases, with 11 bases between the two germline ends. The CDR3 spans 14 residues. CDR3 bases: TGTGCCACCAGCAGAATCCTAGGTTTAGATACGCAGTATTTT. Translating it yields CATSRILGLDTQYF.

The chain joins TRBV19 to TRBJ2-5, with 7 bases that match TRBD2. Unmatched junction bases numbered 11, after V lost 10 bases and J lost 3 bases. Germline-derived CDR1 and CDR2 are LNHDA and SQIVND (reference sequence). The CDR3 is made up of 14 amino acids. The CDR3 here is CATRMAGEEETQYF. In DNA, the CDR3 is TGTGCCACACGAATGGCGGGAGAGGAAGAGACCCAGTACTTC.

This chain connects TRBV5-1 to TRBJ2-7; 10 nucleotides align to TRBD1. J was trimmed by 1 base and V by 1 base; bases with no gene match: 2. This CDR3 comprises 15 residues. Germline V CDR1 and CDR2: SGHRS, YFSETQ. The CDR3 nucleotides are TGCGCCAGCAGCTTGTGGACAGGGGGTTCCTACGAGCAGTACTTC. Amino acids: CASSLWTGGSYEQYF.

A remark on this clone: A read error is likely here: a far larger clone is one base away. This chain links TRBV7-2 with TRBJ2-5, with a possible D match to TRBD1 (8 bases). Germline V gives CDR1 SGHTA, CDR2 FQGNSA. The CDR3 sequence is 14 residues long. Trimming took off 4 bases at V and 9 bases at J, with 18 bases between the two ends. Written as DNA, the CDR3 is TGTGCCAGCAGCTCACAGGGGGGGGAGGAGGCCCAGTACTTC. Protein product: CASSSQGGEEAQYF.

J is TRBJ2-2 and V is TRBV28; 8 positions agree with TRBD2. J was trimmed by 3 bases and V by 2 bases; bases with no gene match: 2. The CDR3 loop spans 15 amino acids. Germline V gene sequence: CDR1 MDHEN, CDR2 SYDVKM. CDR3 DNA: TGTGCCAGCAGTTTAAAGACTAGCGACACCGGGGAGCTGTTTTTT. Protein product: CASSLKTSDTGELFF.

The chain uses TRBV29-1 and TRBJ2-3, with 9 nucleotides matching TRBD1. Unmatched junction bases numbered 11, after V lost 7 bases and J lost 6 bases. The germline V gene has CDR1 SQVTM and CDR2 ANQGSEA. The CDR3 runs 14 residues. The CDR3 DNA follows: TGCAGCGCGAGCCGGGACAGGGCGCTGGATACGCAGTATTTT. Translated, it gives CSASRDRALDTQYF.

The chain joins TRBV7-9 to TRBJ2-5; TRBD1 matches 8 bases. The CDR3 covers 14 residues. V shed 2 bases, J shed 2 bases, and the junction held 1 base outside the gene matches. Germline-derived CDR1 and CDR2 are SEHNR and FQNEAQ (reference sequence). The CDR3 DNA reads as TGTGCCAGCAGCTTAAGGACAGGGCAAGAGACCCAGTACTTC. It encodes CASSLRTGQETQYF.